Following are 30 T cell receptor beta chains from one sample sequenced in a study of T cell responses to AZD1222 COVID-19 vaccine. The data were produced by immunoSEQ multiplex PCR, yet TCRdb's version contains in-frame clones alone and is incomplete. The sample yields some 100,000 clones, 80% to 95% seen once. Sequenced material: peripheral blood, taken on day 0 of AZD1222 vaccination. The receptor source for this set is an adult in good health.

This sequence joins TRBV29-1 and TRBJ1-2; D not certain. V was pared by 7 bases and J by 4 bases, with 10 bases between. The germline CDR1 and CDR2 sequences are SQVTM and ANQGSEA. The CDR3 consists of 11 residues. The CDR3 sequence: CSGTEAYGYTF. The CDR3, as DNA: TGCAGCGGAACGGAGGCCTATGGCTACACCTTC.

The chain carries TRBV19 and TRBJ2-3, with D perhaps TRBD2 (6 bases). This CDR3 has 15 residues. V shed 1 base and J shed 2 bases, with 10 bases lying between them. Germline V lookup: CDR1 LNHDA, CDR2 SQIVND (reference sequence). Here the CDR3 DNA reads TGTGCCAGTAGTATAGCGGGGGTGTACACAGATACGCAGTATTTT. This encodes CASSIAGVYTDTQYF.

This chain connects TRBV15 to TRBJ1-2; the match to TRBD1 covers 10 bases. Germline loops: CDR1 LNHNV, CDR2 YYDKDF (reference sequence). The trim removed 6 bases at V and 2 bases at J, leaving 3 bases unmatched. CDR3 size: 14 residues. In DNA form, the CDR3 reads TGTGCCACCAGGACGGGACAGGGGAACTATGGCTACACCTTC. It specifies CATRTGQGNYGYTF.

The rearrangement joins TRBV6-2 or TRBV6-3 to TRBJ2-3; 11 bases agree with TRBD2. After removal of 0 bases from V and 5 bases from J, the junction contained 4 bases not matched to a gene. Germline CDR1 reads MNHEY; CDR2 reads SVGEGT. There are 16 residues in the CDR3. CDR3 nucleotide sequence: TGTGCCAGCAGTTACTCGACTAGCGGGGAATTAGATACGCAGTATTTT. It encodes CASSYSTSGELDTQYF.

V and J are TRBV27 and TRBJ2-5; perhaps TRBD1 as D (7 bases). The V end lost 3 bases, the J end lost 5 bases, and 13 bases lay between the germline ends. Germline V gene sequence: CDR1 MNHEY, CDR2 SMNVEV (reference sequence). The CDR3 is 14 residues long. The CDR3 protein is CASSLTGRRETQYF. The CDR3 coding sequence is TGTGCCAGCAGTTTGACAGGGAGGCGGGAGACCCAGTACTTC.

Here the CDR3 reads CASSRTMTGNYGYTF. The DNA of the CDR3 is TGTGCCAGCAGTCGCACAATGACAGGGAACTATGGCTACACCTTC. The chain employs TRBV7-9 and TRBJ1-2, with 7 bases identical to TRBD1. The germline CDR1 and CDR2 sequences are SEHNR and FQNEAQ (reference sequence). The junction had 9 bases not matched to a gene; V was cut back by 6 bases and J by 2 bases. This CDR3 comprises 15 residues.

The CDR3 here is CAWSVRRTFPATIYF. For the CDR3, the DNA is TGTGCCTGGAGTGTACGCCGGACCTTCCCAGCCACCATATATTTT. This rearrangement joins TRBV30 to TRBJ1-3; D not resolved. The germline V and J ends were trimmed by 0 bases and 9 bases, with 18 bases remaining between them. CDR3 length equals 15 residues. Germline CDR1 and CDR2: GTSNPN and SVGIG (reference sequence).

The J gene is TRBJ2-7, the V gene TRBV6-5; D gene ambiguous. The CDR3 runs to 15 residues. V dropped 2 bases and J dropped 0 bases, with 11 bases sitting between them. CDR1 and CDR2 (germline): MNHEY, SVGAGI. The CDR3 DNA sequence: TGTGCCAGCAGTTACATTGGCACAAGCTCCTACGAGCAGTACTTC. It specifies CASSYIGTSSYEQYF.

The rearrangement uses TRBV12-3 or TRBV12-4 and TRBJ2-1, with 7 bases fitting TRBD1. V trimming: 5 bases; J trimming: 9 bases; junction bases outside the gene matches: 7. CDR3 length equals 13 residues. CDR3 nucleotides: TGTGCCAGCAGTAGGGACAGAAGGACTGAGCAGTTCTTC. The encoded protein is CASSRDRRTEQFF.

The V call is TRBV29-1, the J call TRBJ1-2; no firm D call. V lost 3 bases, J lost 4 bases, and 12 bases lay in between. This CDR3 is 13 amino acids long. Germline CDR1 SQVTM, CDR2 ANQGSEA. As DNA, the CDR3 is TGCAGCGTTGACGCCGGGGTAAGCTATGGCTACACCTTC. Translating gives CSVDAGVSYGYTF. The full variable domain, completed using reference TRBV29-1 and TRBJ1-2, is SAVISQKPSRDICQRGTSLTIQCQVDSQVTMMFWYRQQPGQSLTLIATANQGSEATYESGFVIDKFPISRPNLTFSTLTVSNMSPEDSSIYLCSVDAGVSYGYTFGSGTRLTVV.

The gene calls are TRBV28 and TRBJ2-7; 7 bases line up with TRBD1. The V segment lost 6 bases and the J segment 1 base; nucleotides outside the gene matches: 12. The CDR3 is made up of 16 amino acids. The germline V gene encodes CDR1 MDHEN and CDR2 SYDVKM. The CDR3 loop reads CASRSLQGQPSYEQYF. The DNA for the CDR3 is TGTGCCAGCAGATCGCTACAGGGACAGCCATCCTACGAGCAGTACTTC.

The chain has TRBV5-3 and TRBJ2-7; the D call may be TRBD1 or TRBD2 (5 bases each). TRBV5-3 is recorded as an ORF, its role being uncertain. CDR3 length equals 12 residues. V was trimmed by 4 bases and J by 8 bases, leaving 13 bases between them. The CDR3 loop is CARSPALGQQYF. In DNA, the CDR3 is TGTGCCAGAAGCCCCGCGTTGGGACAGCAGTACTTC.

The chain uses TRBV6-6 and TRBJ2-7; a weak D match, TRBD1 (6 bases). CDR1 and CDR2 from the germline V gene are MNHNY and SVGAGI (reference sequence). V lost 7 bases, J lost 7 bases, and 17 bases lay in between. This CDR3 contains 13 residues. CDR3 sequence reads: CASTPPTGREQYF. For the CDR3, the DNA is TGTGCCAGCACCCCTCCGACAGGAAGGGAGCAGTACTTC.

CDR3 DNA sequence: TGTGCCACCCTCCGACAGGGGGCCGACGAGCAGTACTTC. Translating it yields CATLRQGADEQYF. The chain recombines TRBV10-3 with TRBJ2-7, with 10 bases matching TRBD1. Losses at the gene ends were 10 bases for V and 5 bases for J; bases not matched to a gene: 8. Germline lookup yields CDR1 ENHRY and CDR2 SYGVKD. This CDR3 spans 13 amino acids.

This chain connects TRBV10-2 to TRBJ1-2; weak D call: TRBD1 (6 bases). The V gene lost 7 bases and the J gene lost 0 bases, with 9 bases spanning the gap. Germline loops: CDR1 WSHSY, CDR2 SAAADI. CDR3 length: 13 amino acids. CDR3 sequence (DNA): TGCGCCAGCAAAGGGGGACCTAACTATGGCTACACCTTC. The encoded protein is CASKGGPNYGYTF.

This clone came up once. This sequence joins TRBV6-2 or TRBV6-3 and TRBJ1-5; no clear D gene. Germline lookup yields CDR1 MNHEY and CDR2 SVGEGT. V was shortened by 2 bases and J by 8 bases, with 16 bases between the two germline ends. The CDR3 length is 15 residues. The CDR3 nucleotides are TGTGCCAGCAGTTACAGTCTTCCCCTTAGGGAGCCCCAGCATTTT. Protein: CASSYSLPLREPQHF.

The V gene is TRBV6-2 or TRBV6-3, the J gene TRBJ2-1; 7 bases align to TRBD2. CDR3 length: 16 amino acids. The ends lost 5 bases at V and 2 bases at J; junction bases unmatched: 9. The germline V gene has CDR1 MNHEY and CDR2 SVGEGT. DNA of the CDR3: TGTGCCAGCAGTCCGACTGGCGGGGGTACCTACAATGAGCAGTTCTTC. The encoded protein is CASSPTGGGTYNEQFF.

About this clone itself: Other DNA sequences in this sample translate to the same CDR3. This chain uses TRBV3-1 (or the pseudogene TRBV3-2) with TRBJ2-2, with D possibly being TRBD2 (6 bases). Trimming shortened V by 4 bases and J by 2 bases, and 8 bases separated the two germline ends. Germline CDR1 reads LGHDT; CDR2 reads YNNKEL (reference sequence). This CDR3 is 14 amino acids long. This chain's CDR3 is CASSRGGNTGELFF. The CDR3 coding sequence is TGTGCCAGCAGCCGGGGAGGAAACACCGGGGAGCTGTTTTTT.

The V and J genes are TRBV6-2 or TRBV6-3 and TRBJ1-1; D ambiguous. CDR1 and CDR2 from the germline V gene are MNHEY and SVGEGT. This CDR3 has 12 amino acids. V lost 2 bases and J lost 7, with 8 bases in between. CDR3 in amino acids: CASSYGVGEAFF. CDR3 coding DNA: TGTGCCAGCAGTTACGGGGTAGGTGAAGCTTTCTTT.

This chain connects TRBV7-8 to TRBJ2-7; D remains ambiguous. V lost 1 base to trimming and J lost 0 bases, with 7 bases between them. Germline V CDR1 and CDR2: SGHVS, FQNEAQ. This CDR3 has 14 amino acids. The CDR3 sequence is CASSLGATSYEQYF. The CDR3 bases are TGTGCCAGCAGCTTAGGGGCCACCTCCTACGAGCAGTACTTC. Variable domain in full (rest from reference TRBV7-8 and TRBJ2-7): GAGVSQSPRYKVAKRGQDVALRCDPISGHVSLFWYQQALGQGPEFLTYFQNEAQLDKSGLPSDRFFAERPEGSVSTLKIQRTQQEDSAVYLCASSLGATSYEQYFGPGTRLTVT.

The rearrangement links TRBV24-1 to TRBJ1-3, with a weak D call TRBD1 (5 bases). Germline V lookup: CDR1 KGHDR, CDR2 SFDVKD. Trimming removed 4 bases from V and 2 bases from J, with 20 bases in between. This CDR3 spans 18 amino acids. The CDR3 nucleotides read TGTGCCACCAGTGAGGGGGGTGGTGGCGAGGGCCCTGGAAACACCATATATTTT. Its protein product is CATSEGGGGEGPGNTIYF.

This chain links TRBV19 with TRBJ1-1; D remains unclear. CDR3 length: 13 amino acids. Trimming cost V 1 base and J 3 bases, with 6 bases left between them. Germline assignment: CDR1 LNHDA and CDR2 SQIVND (reference sequence). The CDR3 sequence: CASSIGGYTEAFF. The CDR3 DNA reads TGTGCCAGTAGTATAGGGGGTTACACTGAAGCTTTCTTT.

This clone was recorded once. V is TRBV6-5 and J is TRBJ1-2, with D maybe TRBD1 (5 bases). Germline-derived CDR1 and CDR2 are MNHEY and SVGAGI. CDR3 length equals 15 residues. The V end lost 5 bases, the J end lost 1 base, and 14 bases lay between the germline ends. CDR3 nucleotide sequence: TGTGCCAGCAGTCAAAACAGACAGTATAACTATGGCTACACCTTC. Its translation: CASSQNRQYNYGYTF.

J is TRBJ1-5 and V is TRBV18; the D is unclear. The CDR3 covers 14 residues. In germline, CDR1 is KGHSH, CDR2 LQKENI. Trimming cost V 4 bases and J 4 bases, with 11 bases left between them. The CDR3 loop reads CASSLVGENQPQHF. CDR3 sequence (DNA): TGTGCCAGCTCACTGGTGGGTGAAAATCAGCCCCAGCATTTT.

A single count supports this clone. The V call is TRBV30, the J call TRBJ1-6; the D gene is possibly TRBD1 (5 bases). The V gene lost 3 bases and the J gene lost 5 bases, with 8 bases spanning the gap. CDR1 GTSNPN and CDR2 SVGIG come from the germline V gene (reference sequence). The CDR3 spans 13 residues. The CDR3 sequence is CAWRQDHNSPLHF. The CDR3 DNA reads as TGTGCCTGGAGACAGGACCATAATTCACCCCTCCACTTT.

This sequence joins TRBV19 and TRBJ2-7, with TRBD1 as a possible D gene (5 bases). This CDR3 has 14 residues. Germline V gene sequence: CDR1 LNHDA, CDR2 SQIVND (reference sequence). V lost 3 bases and J lost 0, with 9 bases in between. CDR3 nucleotides: TGTGCCAGTAGTATCGGCGACAGCTCCTACGAGCAGTACTTC. Translation gives CASSIGDSSYEQYF.

Written as DNA, the CDR3 is TGTGCCAGCAGCTTCGGCGAAGGGGGTGTCTATGGCTACACCTTC. This codes for CASSFGEGGVYGYTF. The chain combines TRBV7-3 with TRBJ1-2; D is perhaps TRBD1 (6 bases). The germline CDR1 and CDR2 sequences are SGHTA and FQGTGA. Trimming cost V 3 bases and J 4 bases, with 15 bases left between them. The CDR3 has 15 amino acids.

V is TRBV6-5 and J is TRBJ1-6; tentative D call: TRBD1 (5 bases). Germline loops: CDR1 MNHEY, CDR2 SVGAGI. The CDR3 length is 15 residues. With 5 bases removed from V and 6 bases from J, the gap between germline ends came to 14 bases. CDR3 region: CASSIQARGNSPLHF. The CDR3 region has the DNA TGTGCCAGCAGTATACAGGCACGTGGTAATTCACCCCTCCACTTT.

J is TRBJ2-2 and V is TRBV5-1; D is uncertain. Trimming pared 0 bases from V and 4 bases from J, leaving 10 bases between. Per germline, CDR1 SGHRS and CDR2 YFSETQ. This CDR3 is built from 15 residues. The CDR3 spells CASSLEGWRTGELFF. CDR3 bases: TGCGCCAGCAGCTTGGAGGGTTGGCGCACCGGGGAGCTGTTTTTT.

The CDR3 reads CASSYADSLETQYF. CDR3 coding DNA: TGTGCCAGCAGTTACGCGGACTCGCTGGAGACCCAGTACTTC. The V call is TRBV6-5, the J call TRBJ2-5; TRBD2 might be the D (5 bases). The germline CDR1 and CDR2 sequences are MNHEY and SVGAGI. This CDR3 has 14 amino acids. Trimming removed 2 bases at V and 5 bases at J, with 12 bases between.